This T cell receptor beta chain was recovered during a study of cytomegalovirus exposure and HLA in healthy donors. Profiled with immunoSEQ multiplex PCR; TCRdb holds only in-frame clones, not every one. The sample shows more than 85,000 clones, 86% of them seen only once. This clone was counted between two and nine times. Sequencing was performed on PBMCs. The origin of this receptor is a young woman in good health and CMV-seropositive.

The CDR3 is CASSFTDSPLHF. CDR3 coding DNA: TGTGCCAGCAGCTTCACGGATTCACCCCTCCACTTT. This chain connects TRBV7-9 to TRBJ1-6; D is unclear. Per germline, CDR1 SEHNR and CDR2 FQNEAQ (reference sequence). This CDR3 has 12 amino acids. The V end was cut by 3 bases, the J end by 8 bases, with 5 bases between.